This section outlines one TCR beta chain sequence together with its context. As yet, its antigen is unknown. This sample is drawn from a study of blood T cells in healthy people across ages. Combining a sample-barcoded 5' primer with a J-beta primer mix, a second PCR ran for roughly 7 to 12 cycles. Sequencing recovered at least 2.5 million CDR3-containing paired-end reads from each sample. TCRdb redid the calling of the 5' RACE reads with MiXCR, one entry per CDR3 protein. The sample holds hundreds of thousands of distinct CDR3 sequences, roughly 32% seen once. Study results and limitations: A strong correlation was found between TCR beta diversity and the percentage of naive T cells. Both naive CD4+ cell counts and diversity were greater in long-lived donors than in aged donors.

The TCR sequence derives from a woman of 80 years or more in good health. The sequencing sample was made of blood.

The CDR3 region is CSAIRPDLISTDTQYF. The CDR3 nucleotides are TGCAGTGCTATAAGACCGGATTTGATAAGCACAGATACGCAGTATTTT. J is TRBJ2-3 and V is TRBV20-1, with D uncertain. Per germline, CDR1 DFQATT and CDR2 SNEGSKA (reference sequence). V shed 4 bases and J shed 0 bases, with 17 bases lying between them. CDR3 length: 16 residues.